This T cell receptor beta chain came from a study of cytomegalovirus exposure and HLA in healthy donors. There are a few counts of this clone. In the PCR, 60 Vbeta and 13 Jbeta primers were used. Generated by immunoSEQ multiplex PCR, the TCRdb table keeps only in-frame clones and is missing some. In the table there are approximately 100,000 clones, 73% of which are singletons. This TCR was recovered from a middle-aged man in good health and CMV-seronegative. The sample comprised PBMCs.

The CDR3 is CASSTRQDANTGELFF. In nucleotides, the CDR3 is TGCGCCAGCAGCACCCGACAAGACGCGAACACCGGGGAGCTGTTTTTT. The rearrangement joins TRBV4-3 to TRBJ2-2; D unresolved. CDR1 and CDR2 (germline): LGHNA, YSLEER. The CDR3 extends over 16 amino acids. V gave up 5 bases and J gave up 0 bases, with 13 bases separating them.